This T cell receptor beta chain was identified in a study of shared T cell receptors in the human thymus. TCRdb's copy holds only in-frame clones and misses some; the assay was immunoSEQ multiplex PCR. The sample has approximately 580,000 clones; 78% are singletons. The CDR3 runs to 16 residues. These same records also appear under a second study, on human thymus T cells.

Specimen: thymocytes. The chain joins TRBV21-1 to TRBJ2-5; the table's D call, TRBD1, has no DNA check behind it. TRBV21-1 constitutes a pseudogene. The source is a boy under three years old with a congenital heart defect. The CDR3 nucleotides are TGTGCCAGCAGCAAGGTCGGGACAGGATGGCGGGAGACCCAGTACTTC. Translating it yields CASSKVGTGWRETQYF.